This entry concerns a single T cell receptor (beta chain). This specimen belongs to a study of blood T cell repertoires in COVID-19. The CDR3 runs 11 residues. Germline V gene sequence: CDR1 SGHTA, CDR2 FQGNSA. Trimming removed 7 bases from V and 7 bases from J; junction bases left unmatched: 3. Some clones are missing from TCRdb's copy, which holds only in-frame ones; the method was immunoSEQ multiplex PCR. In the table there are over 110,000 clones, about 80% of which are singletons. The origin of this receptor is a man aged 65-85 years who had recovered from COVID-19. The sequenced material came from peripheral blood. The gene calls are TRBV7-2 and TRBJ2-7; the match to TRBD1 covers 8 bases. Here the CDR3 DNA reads TGTGCCAGCACCAGGGGGCGGGAGCAGTACTTC. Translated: CASTRGREQYF.